This passage covers 24 T cell receptor beta chains from one sample sequenced in a study of blood T cell repertoires in COVID-19. Only in-frame clones appear in the TCRdb table, and some are missing; sequencing was by immunoSEQ multiplex PCR. The sample yields 70,000 to 100,000 clones, 70% to 90% seen once. The specimen was peripheral blood. The source is an elderly man with active or convalescent COVID-19.

This chain links TRBV4-2 with TRBJ1-3, with D unresolved. Germline assignment: CDR1 LGHNA and CDR2 YNFKEQ. V was clipped by 4 bases and J by 8 bases, with 9 bases between them. The CDR3 runs to 12 residues. CDR3 nucleotides: TGTGCCAGCAGCCCCCCCGGGGACACCATATATTTT. Its protein is CASSPPGDTIYF.

This clone was detected once. A read error may produce the germline difference seen at one junction end. This chain uses TRBV7-7 with TRBJ2-3; 7 nucleotides agree with TRBD2. Germline lookup yields CDR1 SSHAT and CDR2 FNYEAQ (reference sequence). There are 15 residues in the CDR3. In DNA, the CDR3 is TGTGCTAGCAGCTACGGACTAGGTCACGGAGATACGCAGTATTTT. This gives the protein CASSYGLGHGDTQYF.

This chain connects TRBV6-4 to TRBJ2-2; D gene unclear. The CDR3 runs to 12 residues. The ends were cut back, 3 bases at V and 5 bases at J, with 4 bases in the middle. Germline-derived CDR1 and CDR2 are MRHNA and SNTAGT. CDR3 DNA: TGTGCCAGCAGTGAAGAGACCGGGGAGCTGTTTTTT. As protein: CASSEETGELFF.

This clone appeared once. This chain links TRBV28 with TRBJ2-7, with 7 bases fitting TRBD2. The CDR3 spans 14 residues. Germline V gene sequence: CDR1 MDHEN, CDR2 SYDVKM. Germline trimming cut 7 bases from V and 3 bases from J; bases unmatched to any gene: 9. CDR3 sequence: CASTIRAGVYEQYF. CDR3 bases: TGTGCCAGCACCATTCGGGCGGGAGTCTACGAGCAGTACTTC.

The V and J genes are TRBV6-1 and TRBJ2-2, with D uncertain. V dropped 2 bases and J dropped 9 bases, with 13 bases sitting between them. The CDR3 is made up of 14 amino acids. From germline, CDR1 is MNHNS and CDR2 SASEGT. The CDR3 reads CASSEFGPVRELFF. CDR3 DNA sequence: TGTGCCAGCAGTGAATTCGGTCCCGTCCGGGAGCTGTTTTTT.

This sequence joins TRBV12-5 and TRBJ2-7; D may be TRBD1 (6 bases). The CDR3 has 14 amino acids. Trimming shortened V by 5 bases and J by 2 bases, and 13 bases separated the two germline ends. Germline V CDR1 and CDR2: LGHNT, FRNRAP. CDR3 protein: CASGLGASPYEQYF. The CDR3, as DNA: TGTGCTAGTGGTCTGGGGGCGTCCCCCTACGAGCAGTACTTC.

The CDR3 nucleotides are TGCAGCGTTGGGACAGCTGACTATGGCTACACCTTC. Translation gives CSVGTADYGYTF. The rearrangement links TRBV29-1 to TRBJ1-2; a weak D match, TRBD1 (6 bases). Germline assignment: CDR1 SQVTM and CDR2 ANQGSEA. V gave up 4 bases and J gave up 3 bases, with 9 bases separating them. The CDR3 consists of 12 residues.

The table lists this clone with a count of one. The genes are TRBV10-3 and TRBJ2-1; weak D call: TRBD2 (6 bases). The CDR3 has 13 residues. Germline V gene data show CDR1 as ENHRY and CDR2 as SYGVKD. Trimming removed 4 bases from V and 9 bases from J, with 13 bases in between. CDR3 region: CAISGVGGSEQFF. The CDR3 DNA follows: TGTGCCATCAGTGGAGTGGGGGGATCTGAGCAGTTCTTC.

The V and J genes are TRBV7-3 and TRBJ1-1; D perhaps matches TRBD1 (5 bases). Germline CDR1 and CDR2: SGHTA and FQGTGA. Trimming removed 3 bases at V and 4 bases at J, with 15 bases between. The CDR3 has 15 residues. In nucleotides, the CDR3 is TGTGCCAGCAGCTTGGAAGGCAGGGTTGGCACTGAAGCTTTCTTT. Protein sequence: CASSLEGRVGTEAFF.

The chain is built from TRBV20-1 and TRBJ1-2, with D possibly TRBD1 on 6 matching bases. The V end was cut by 3 bases, the J end by 4 bases, with 15 bases between. CDR1 is DFQATT and CDR2 is SNEGSKA in the germline V gene (reference sequence). CDR3 size: 14 residues. Here the CDR3 DNA reads TGCAGTGCTAGTGGGGGGCGGCAGGTCTATGGCTACACCTTC. The encoded protein is CSASGGRQVYGYTF.

This clone was observed a single time. This sequence joins TRBV3-1 (or the pseudogene TRBV3-2) and TRBJ2-1, with 9 bases aligning to TRBD2. The CDR3 covers 13 residues. V lost 2 bases, J lost 10 bases, and 3 bases stayed unmatched. Per the germline V gene, CDR1 is LGHDT and CDR2 is YNNKEL (reference sequence). CDR3 sequence reads: CASSQTRGGEQFF. The CDR3 DNA is TGTGCCAGCAGCCAAACGCGGGGGGGAGAGCAGTTCTTC.

This chain uses TRBV9 with TRBJ2-7; no reliable D call. Trimming took 3 bases from V and 3 from J, leaving 16 bases between them. CDR1 is SGDLS, CDR2 YYNGEE, per germline. The CDR3 is 15 amino acids. The CDR3 here is CASSANVETSYEQYF. The CDR3 nucleotides are TGTGCCAGCAGCGCGAACGTGGAGACCAGCTACGAGCAGTACTTC.

This clone was recorded only once. The chain uses TRBV4-2 and TRBJ1-4, with 11 bases aligning to TRBD1. The CDR3 has 15 residues. After removal of 4 bases from V and 8 bases from J, the junction contained 6 bases not matched to a gene. Per the germline V gene, CDR1 is LGHNA and CDR2 is YNFKEQ. The CDR3 protein is CASSLAGTGGEKLFF. The CDR3 DNA sequence: TGTGCCAGCAGCCTCGCCGGGACAGGGGGGGAAAAACTGTTTTTT.

Worth noting for this clone: At one end, the junction sequence differs from germline, possibly due to a read error. The V and J genes are TRBV7-8 and TRBJ1-2; 8 nucleotides line up with TRBD1. Germline V lookup: CDR1 SGHVS, CDR2 FQNEAQ. The CDR3 is 14 residues long. In DNA form, the CDR3 reads TGTGCCAGCAGCTTAGCGGCCAGGGGGCGACGCGACGCCTTC. This codes for CASSLAARGRRDAF.

The chain employs TRBV11-3 and TRBJ2-2; 7 positions agree with TRBD1. Per germline, CDR1 SGHNT and CDR2 YENEEA. Unmatched junction bases numbered 9, after V lost 5 bases and J lost 0 bases. The CDR3 length is 17 residues. In nucleotides, the CDR3 is TGTGCCAGCAGCCCACTTCCCGGACAGGCGAACACCGGGGAGCTGTTTTTT. This encodes CASSPLPGQANTGELFF.

The chain couples TRBV4-3 to TRBJ2-3, with 9 bases fitting TRBD2. CDR3 length: 13 residues. V trimming: 0 bases; J trimming: 10 bases; junction bases outside the gene matches: 2. Per the germline V gene, CDR1 is LGHNA and CDR2 is YSLEER. The CDR3 is CASSQDEREAQYF. The DNA of the CDR3 is TGCGCCAGCAGCCAAGATGAGCGGGAGGCGCAGTATTTT.

The genes are TRBV19 and TRBJ2-2; D is unclear. Per germline, CDR1 LNHDA and CDR2 SQIVND (reference sequence). This CDR3 contains 15 residues. V was shortened by 6 bases and J by 0 bases, with 11 bases between the two germline ends. In nucleotides, the CDR3 is TGTGCCAGTAGGGTTCCCTATTCGAACACCGGGGAGCTGTTTTTT. As protein: CASRVPYSNTGELFF.

The J gene is TRBJ1-6, the V gene TRBV2; D is possibly TRBD1 (5 bases). V was clipped by 5 bases and J by 6 bases, with 8 bases between them. The CDR3 runs to 13 residues. Germline CDR1 is SNHLY and CDR2 is FYNNEI. CDR3 region: CASSPGSNSPLHF. DNA of the CDR3: TGTGCCAGCAGTCCAGGGTCTAATTCACCCCTCCACTTT.

The V gene is TRBV7-2, the J gene TRBJ2-1; 13 bases line up with TRBD2. The CDR3 spans 15 residues. The V gene's germline CDR1 is SGHTA and CDR2 FQGNSA. Trimming cost V 7 bases and J 6 bases; bases outside gene matches: 6. CDR3 residues: CASTKLAGGGNEQFF. CDR3 nucleotide sequence: TGTGCCAGCACCAAACTAGCGGGAGGGGGCAATGAGCAGTTCTTC.

V is TRBV2 and J is TRBJ2-4; 8 bases line up with TRBD2. The CDR3 runs to 15 residues. Germline V CDR1 and CDR2: SNHLY, FYNNEI. V lost 5 bases and J lost 7; bases outside the gene matches: 10. CDR3 protein: CASSLTSGNSNIQYF. DNA of the CDR3: TGTGCCAGCAGTTTAACTAGCGGAAATTCGAACATTCAGTACTTC.

The V and J genes are TRBV28 and TRBJ1-1, with 7 bases aligning to TRBD1. V dropped 6 bases and J dropped 7; count of bases not matched to a gene: 11. Germline CDR1 and CDR2: MDHEN and SYDVKM. CDR3 length: 14 residues. Here the CDR3 DNA reads TGTGCCAGCAGCTTGATGGAGCAGGGGGGTGAAGCTTTCTTT. Protein: CASSLMEQGGEAFF. Combining the CDR3 with reference TRBV28 and TRBJ1-1 gives the whole variable domain DVKVTQSSRYLVKRTGEKVFLECVQDMDHENMFWYRQDPGLGLRLIYFSYDVKMKEKGDIPEGYSVSREKKERFSLILESASTNQTSMYLCASSLMEQGGEAFFGQGTRLTVV.

The J gene is TRBJ1-5, the V gene TRBV7-8; 8 positions agree with TRBD1. J lost 8 bases, V lost 2 bases, and 11 bases had no gene match. Germline-derived CDR1 and CDR2 are SGHVS and FQNEAQ. The CDR3 loop spans 16 amino acids. The chain's CDR3 is CASSLTPSQGAEPQHF. The CDR3 DNA reads as TGTGCCAGCAGCTTAACACCTTCTCAGGGGGCTGAGCCCCAGCATTTT.

V is TRBV9 and J is TRBJ2-1, with 7 nucleotides matching TRBD2. The CDR3 contains 15 residues. Trimming took 3 bases from V and 2 from J; bases not matched to a gene: 5. Looked up from germline, CDR1 is SGDLS and CDR2 is YYNGEE. The CDR3 DNA sequence: TGTGCCAGCAGCGCACGGGAGGCGGCCTACAATGAGCAGTTCTTC. Encoded protein: CASSAREAAYNEQFF.

The V gene is TRBV7-9, the J gene TRBJ2-7; 10 bases are a match to TRBD2. The CDR3 consists of 14 residues. In germline, CDR1 is SEHNR, CDR2 FQNEAQ (reference sequence). Losses at the gene ends were 3 bases for V and 6 bases for J; bases not matched to a gene: 5. CDR3 loop: CASSLASGSAEQYF. The CDR3 nucleotides read TGTGCCAGCAGCTTGGCTAGCGGGAGTGCCGAGCAGTACTTC.